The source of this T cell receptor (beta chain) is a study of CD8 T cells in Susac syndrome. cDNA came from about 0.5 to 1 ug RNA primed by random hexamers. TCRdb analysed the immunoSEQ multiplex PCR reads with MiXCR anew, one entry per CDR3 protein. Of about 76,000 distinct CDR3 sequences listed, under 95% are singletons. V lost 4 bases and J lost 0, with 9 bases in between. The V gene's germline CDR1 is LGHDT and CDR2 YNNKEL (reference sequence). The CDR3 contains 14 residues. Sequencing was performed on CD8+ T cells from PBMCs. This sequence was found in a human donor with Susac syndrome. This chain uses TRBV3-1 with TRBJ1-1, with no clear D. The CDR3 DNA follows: TGTGCCAGCAGCCGGGCCAGCATGAACACTGAAGCTTTCTTT. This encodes CASSRASMNTEAFF.